The 16 T cell receptor beta chains presented below share a single source sample, sequenced in a study of Ad26.COV2.S vaccination and SARS-CoV-2 variants. Specified treatment: roughly 19 received Ad26.COV2.S at low or high dose, single or two shots; 5 received placebo; per-sample allocation not given. Vaccine and placebo recipients were sampled on day 63 after the first injection. Clones were sequenced by immunoSEQ multiplex PCR, and TCRdb holds only the in-frame ones, with some missing. The sample contains 400,000 to 450,000 clones, roughly 90% of which appear only once. The specimen comprised peripheral blood, sampled in a trial of Ad26.COV2.S vaccine versus placebo. The origin of the receptors is a person between 18 and 65 years old who received the Ad26.COV2.S COVID-19 vaccine or a placebo.

The chain recombines TRBV27 with TRBJ1-2; 8 positions match TRBD1. Germline V gene lookup returns CDR1 MNHEY and CDR2 SMNVEV (reference sequence). V dropped 5 bases and J dropped 3; count of bases not matched to a gene: 8. The CDR3 is 15 amino acids. In nucleotides, the CDR3 is TGTGCCAGCAGTCAGGACAGGGCGGGATACTATGGCTACACCTTC. It translates to CASSQDRAGYYGYTF.

J is TRBJ2-3 and V is TRBV2; D remains unclear. CDR1 is SNHLY and CDR2 is FYNNEI in the germline V gene. The CDR3 has 14 residues. Trimming shortened V by 6 bases and J by 4 bases, and 14 bases separated the two germline ends. CDR3 region: CASRARLVADTQYF. For the CDR3, the DNA is TGTGCCAGCAGGGCCCGTCTGGTGGCAGATACGCAGTATTTT.

The chain has TRBV19 and TRBJ1-3; 8 bases map to TRBD1. Trimming took 4 bases from V and 4 from J; bases not matched to a gene: 15. Germline-derived CDR1 and CDR2 are LNHDA and SQIVND (reference sequence). This CDR3 comprises 18 residues. CDR3 in amino acids: CASSTPRWQGAAGNTIYF. In nucleotides, the CDR3 is TGTGCCAGTAGTACCCCTCGGTGGCAGGGGGCAGCGGGAAACACCATATATTTT.

The J gene is TRBJ1-2, the V gene TRBV12-3 or TRBV12-4; no clear D gene. The CDR3 has 12 amino acids. V shed 3 bases and J shed 4 bases, with 6 bases lying between them. DNA of the CDR3: TGTGCCAGCAGTTTTAGCATCTATGGCTACACCTTC. Amino acid sequence: CASSFSIYGYTF.

The CDR3 sequence: CASSHSMDAYGYTF. As DNA, the CDR3 is TGTGCCAGCAGCCACTCTATGGATGCCTATGGCTACACCTTC. This chain joins TRBV28 and TRBJ1-2; D is undetermined. V was trimmed by 6 bases and J by 4 bases, leaving 15 bases between them. There are 14 residues in the CDR3. Germline values: CDR1 MDHEN, CDR2 SYDVKM.

This clone was seen once. The rearrangement uses TRBV14 and TRBJ1-2; D not certain. There are 15 residues in the CDR3. V lost 0 bases to trimming and J lost 4 bases, with 12 bases between them. Germline V gene data show CDR1 as SGHDN and CDR2 as FVKESK. CDR3 nucleotides: TGTGCCAGCAGCCAAGATTACCTCCCGCTCTATGGCTACACCTTC. Translated, it gives CASSQDYLPLYGYTF.

This clone has just one count. The chain joins TRBV7-2 to TRBJ2-5, with D unresolved. The CDR3 loop spans 12 amino acids. V lost 0 bases to trimming and J lost 5 bases, with 4 bases between them. Germline CDR1 reads SGHTA; CDR2 reads FQGNSA. DNA for the CDR3: TGTGCCAGCAGCTTAGCTTCGGAGACCCAGTACTTC. This gives the protein CASSLASETQYF.

Only a few counts were recorded for this clone. The chain recombines TRBV5-6 with TRBJ1-1; no reliable D call. Per germline, CDR1 SGHDT and CDR2 YYEEEE. Trimming left V 2 bases short and J 0 bases short, with 11 bases between. The CDR3 runs to 15 residues. The DNA for the CDR3 is TGTGCCAGCAGCTTCCCCCACGGAATGAACACTGAAGCTTTCTTT. Translating gives CASSFPHGMNTEAFF.

The chain recombines TRBV7-9 with TRBJ1-2; 9 bases align to TRBD1. Germline CDR1 is SEHNR and CDR2 is FQNEAQ (reference sequence). CDR3 length: 17 amino acids. The ends lost 0 bases at V and 4 bases at J; junction bases unmatched: 9. The CDR3 reads CASSLAGGQGSFYGYTF. The CDR3 bases are TGTGCCAGCAGCTTAGCTGGGGGACAGGGTAGCTTCTATGGCTACACCTTC.

The chain combines TRBV29-1 with TRBJ1-2; tentatively, D is TRBD1 (6 bases). Trimming took off 1 base at V and 4 bases at J, with 16 bases between the two ends. There are 15 residues in the CDR3. CDR1 SQVTM and CDR2 ANQGSEA come from the germline V gene. This CDR3 reads CSVEGAAGDGYGYTF. The CDR3 nucleotides are TGCAGCGTTGAAGGGGCGGCAGGGGATGGCTATGGCTACACCTTC.

The rearrangement uses TRBV5-1 and TRBJ1-2; 8 bases match TRBD1. The CDR3 is made up of 14 amino acids. From germline, CDR1 is SGHRS and CDR2 YFSETQ. With V trimmed by 6 bases and J by 6 bases, 10 bases remained unmatched. The CDR3 bases are TGCGCCAGCAAGAGCGGACAGGGTTGGAATGGCTACACCTTC. Amino acid sequence: CASKSGQGWNGYTF.

The chain combines TRBV6-5 with TRBJ2-3; possibly TRBD1 for D (6 bases). The CDR3 is 15 amino acids. The V gene lost 2 bases and the J gene lost 2 bases, with 11 bases spanning the gap. Germline V gives CDR1 MNHEY, CDR2 SVGAGI. The CDR3 loop reads CASSYGGQTTDTQYF. The CDR3 DNA follows: TGTGCCAGCAGTTACGGAGGACAGACCACAGATACGCAGTATTTT.

The chain carries TRBV7-9 and TRBJ1-6; D unresolved. This CDR3 comprises 14 residues. Trimming took 3 bases from V and 5 from J, leaving 8 bases between them. CDR1 SEHNR and CDR2 FQNEAQ come from the germline V gene (reference sequence). CDR3 sequence: CASSLGGNNSPLHF. The CDR3 bases are TGTGCCAGCAGCTTGGGAGGAAATAATTCACCCCTCCACTTT.

The chain has TRBV6-2 or TRBV6-3 and TRBJ1-5; 9 bases align to TRBD1. CDR1 is MNHEY, CDR2 SVGEGT, per germline. CDR3 size: 16 residues. The V gene end was trimmed by 2 bases and the J gene end by 5 bases; junction bases not matched to a gene: 7. The CDR3 reads CASSYPDRGSDQPQHF. The DNA for the CDR3 is TGTGCCAGCAGTTACCCAGACAGGGGGAGCGATCAGCCCCAGCATTTT.

The chain employs TRBV9 and TRBJ2-3, with 9 bases lining up with TRBD2. CDR1 and CDR2 (germline): SGDLS, YYNGEE. The CDR3 loop spans 17 amino acids. The V gene end was trimmed by 4 bases and the J gene end by 2 bases; junction bases not matched to a gene: 11. The DNA for the CDR3 is TGTGCCAGCAGCCCCCGCCCCAGCGGGGGGAACACAGATACGCAGTATTTT. Translating it yields CASSPRPSGGNTDTQYF.

V gene TRBV18 combines with J gene TRBJ1-5; possibly TRBD1 for D (5 bases). The CDR3 spans 13 residues. Germline V gives CDR1 KGHSH, CDR2 LQKENI. Trimming stripped 5 bases from V and 5 bases from J, with 10 bases between. The CDR3 sequence: CASSADRDQPQHF. Here the CDR3 DNA reads TGTGCCAGCTCAGCCGACAGAGATCAGCCCCAGCATTTT.